Below, one TCR beta chain is given with its context. Individual cDNA molecules in this library carried unique molecular identifiers. One entry per CDR3 protein, called by TCRdb with MiXCR from the RACE reads. The sample lists some 190,000 distinct CDR3 sequences, around 24% occurring once. The time point denotes: patch test 1, 2 weeks after DPC sensitization. As to treatment: therapeutic diphenylcyclopropenone sensitization with weekly scalp DPC. This sample is drawn from a study of human T cells and chemical hapten exposure. Looking at the study overall: Sensitization was performed using 2% DPC on a roughly 2 cm by roughly 2 cm upper inner arm skin site.

This CDR3 is 15 amino acids long. Trimming took 0 bases from V and 2 from J, leaving 11 bases between them. In germline, CDR1 is SGHRS, CDR2 YFSETQ. The sequenced sample was whole blood, obtained in connection with sensitization to the hapten diphenylcyclopropenone (DPC). This chain uses TRBV5-1 with TRBJ1-1; perhaps TRBD1 as D (5 bases). The sequence derives from a woman aged 45 to 65 with alopecia areata. Some clones in this sample may be carry-over from other donors' samples. CDR3 coding DNA: TGCGCCAGCAGCTTGGATCAGGGCAGAAACACTGAAGCTTTCTTT. Residues: CASSLDQGRNTEAFF.